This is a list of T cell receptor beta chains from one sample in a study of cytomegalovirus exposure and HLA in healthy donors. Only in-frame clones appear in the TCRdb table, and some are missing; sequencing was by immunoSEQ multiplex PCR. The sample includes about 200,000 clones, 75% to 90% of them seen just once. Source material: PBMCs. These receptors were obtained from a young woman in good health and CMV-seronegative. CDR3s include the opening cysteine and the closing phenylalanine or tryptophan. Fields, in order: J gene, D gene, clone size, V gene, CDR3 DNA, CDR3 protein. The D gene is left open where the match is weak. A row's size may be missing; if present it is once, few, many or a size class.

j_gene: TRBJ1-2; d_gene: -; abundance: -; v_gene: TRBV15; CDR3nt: TGTGCCACCAGCATAGGACAGCGCAAACATAACTATGGCTACACCTTC; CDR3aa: CATSIGQRKHNYGYTF
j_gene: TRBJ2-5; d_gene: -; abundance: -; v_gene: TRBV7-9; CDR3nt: TGTGCCAGCAGCTTAGGGGGGGGCCCTCAGGGGACCCAGTACTTC; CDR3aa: CASSLGGGPQGTQYF
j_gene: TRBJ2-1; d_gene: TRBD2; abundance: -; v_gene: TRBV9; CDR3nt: TGTGCCAGCAGCGTAGCTAGGGCTAGCGGGGGGTACAATGAGCAGTTCTTC; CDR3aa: CASSVARASGGYNEQFF
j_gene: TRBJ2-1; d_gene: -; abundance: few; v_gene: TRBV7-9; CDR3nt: TGTTCCGGAGCCCCAAATGAGCAGTTCTTC; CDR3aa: CSGAPNEQFF
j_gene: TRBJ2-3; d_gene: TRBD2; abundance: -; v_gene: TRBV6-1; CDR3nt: TGTGCCAGCAGTTATACGGGAGGGCCTAATACGCAGTATTTT; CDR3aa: CASSYTGGPNTQYF
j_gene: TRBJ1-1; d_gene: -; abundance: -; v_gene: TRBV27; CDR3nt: TGTGCCAGCAGTTTTGGGCAGAACACTGAAGCTTTCTTT; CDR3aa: CASSFGQNTEAFF
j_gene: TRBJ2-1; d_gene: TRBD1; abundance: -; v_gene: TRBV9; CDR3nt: TGTGCCAGCAGCGCCGGGACAGGGGTCCATGAGCAGTTCTTC; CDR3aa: CASSAGTGVHEQFF
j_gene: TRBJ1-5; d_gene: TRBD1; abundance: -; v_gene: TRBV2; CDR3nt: TGTGCCAGCGGGACAGACAATCAGCCCCAGCATTTT; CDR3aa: CASGTDNQPQHF
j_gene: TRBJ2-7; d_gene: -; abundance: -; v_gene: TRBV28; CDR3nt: TGTGCCAGCAGATCACAGGGTTTCACCTACGAGCAGTACTTC; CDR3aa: CASRSQGFTYEQYF
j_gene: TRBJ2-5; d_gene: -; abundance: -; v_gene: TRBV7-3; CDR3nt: TGTGCCAGCAATAACCTGGGGGGTGCGAAGACCCAGTACTTC; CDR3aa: CASNNLGGAKTQYF
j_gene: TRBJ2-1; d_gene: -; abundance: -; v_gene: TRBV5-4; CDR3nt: TGTGCCAGCAGCTCCAATAGCCAACGATTCGGCAATGAGCAGTTCTTC; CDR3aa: CASSSNSQRFGNEQFF
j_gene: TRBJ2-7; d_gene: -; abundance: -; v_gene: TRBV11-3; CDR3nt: TGTGCCAGCAGCAAGATGACAGGCCAAGAGCAGTACTTC; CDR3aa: CASSKMTGQEQYF
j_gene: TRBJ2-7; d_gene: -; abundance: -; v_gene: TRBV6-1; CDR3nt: TGTGCCAGCAGTGACCTGGGGGACAATGTATTTATCTACGAGCAGTACTTC; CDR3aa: CASSDLGDNVFIYEQYF
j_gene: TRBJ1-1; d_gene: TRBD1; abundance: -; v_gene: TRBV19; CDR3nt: TGTGCCAGTAGTATACCCCGGACAGGGTTCCAGGCTTTCTTT; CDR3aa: CASSIPRTGFQAFF
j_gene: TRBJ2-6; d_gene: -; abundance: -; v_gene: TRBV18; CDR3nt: TGTGCCAGCTCACCAGCGCTCTTCTCTGGGGCCAACGTCCTGACTTTC; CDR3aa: CASSPALFSGANVLTF
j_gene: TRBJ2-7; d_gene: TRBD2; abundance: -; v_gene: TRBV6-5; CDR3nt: TGTGCCAGCGCAGAACTAGCGGGAGTCTACGAGCAGTACTTC; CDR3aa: CASAELAGVYEQYF
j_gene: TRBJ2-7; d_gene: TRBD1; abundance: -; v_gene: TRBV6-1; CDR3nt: TGTGCCAGCAGTGACAGAGGACAGGGGGCCTACGAGCAGTACTTC; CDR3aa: CASSDRGQGAYEQYF
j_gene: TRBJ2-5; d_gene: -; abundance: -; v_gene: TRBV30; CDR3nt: TGTGCCTGGAGTGTTGTCTTAGAGACCCAGTACTTC; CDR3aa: CAWSVVLETQYF
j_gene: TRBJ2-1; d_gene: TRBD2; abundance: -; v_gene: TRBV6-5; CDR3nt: TGTGCCAGCACCCGGGGGGGGGCCGATGAGCAGTTCTTC; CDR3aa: CASTRGGADEQFF
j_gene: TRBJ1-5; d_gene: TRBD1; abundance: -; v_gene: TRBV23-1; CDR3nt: TGCGCCAGCCGATCGAGAACAGGGGGGAATCAGCCCCAGCATTTT; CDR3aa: CASRSRTGGNQPQHF
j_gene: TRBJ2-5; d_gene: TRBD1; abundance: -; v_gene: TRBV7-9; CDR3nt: TGTGCCAGCAGCTCCAATGCAGGGACAGGGTACAGAGAGACCCAGTACTTC; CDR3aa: CASSSNAGTGYRETQYF
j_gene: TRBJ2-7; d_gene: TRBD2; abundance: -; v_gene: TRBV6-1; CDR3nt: TGTGCCAGCAGATCCTATCTAGCGGTGCGCGAGCAGTACTTC; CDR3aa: CASRSYLAVREQYF
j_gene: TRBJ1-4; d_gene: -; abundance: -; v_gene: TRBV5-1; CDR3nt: TGCGCCAGCAGCTTGGCCGGTCGGGGTAATGAAAAACTGTTTTTT; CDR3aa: CASSLAGRGNEKLFF
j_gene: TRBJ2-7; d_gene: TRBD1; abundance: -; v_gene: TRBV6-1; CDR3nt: TGTGCCAGCAGTGACGGGGACAGGGGGATAGGAGAGCAGTACTTC; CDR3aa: CASSDGDRGIGEQYF
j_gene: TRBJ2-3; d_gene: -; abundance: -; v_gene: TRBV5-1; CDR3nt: TGCGCCAGCAGCTTGGGGGCTAGCGATGATACGCAGTATTTT; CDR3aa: CASSLGASDDTQYF
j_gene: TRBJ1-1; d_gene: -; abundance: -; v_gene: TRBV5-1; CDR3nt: TGCGCCAGCAGCTTGGCGTCGGGAAAGAACACTGAAGCTTTCTTT; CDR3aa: CASSLASGKNTEAFF
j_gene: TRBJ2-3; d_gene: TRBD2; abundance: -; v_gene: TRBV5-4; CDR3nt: TGTGCCAGCAGCCCTAGCGGGGGGGGAACAGATACGCAGTATTTT; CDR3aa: CASSPSGGGTDTQYF
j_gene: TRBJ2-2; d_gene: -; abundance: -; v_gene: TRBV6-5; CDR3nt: TGTGCCAGCAGTTACGCGGCTGGTACGAACACCGGGGAGCTGTTTTTT; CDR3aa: CASSYAAGTNTGELFF
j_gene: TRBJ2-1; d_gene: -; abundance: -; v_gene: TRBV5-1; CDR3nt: TGCGCCAGCAGCATTGGAGGCCCCGACAATGAGCAGTTCTTC; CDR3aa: CASSIGGPDNEQFF
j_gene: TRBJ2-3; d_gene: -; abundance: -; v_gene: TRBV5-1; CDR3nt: TGCGCCAGCAGCTTGTACACAGATACGCAGTATTTT; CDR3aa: CASSLYTDTQYF
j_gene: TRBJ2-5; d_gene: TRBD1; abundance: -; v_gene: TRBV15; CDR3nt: TGTGCCACCAGCAGGACTCCGACAGGGGGCGCGACCCAGTACTTC; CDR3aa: CATSRTPTGGATQYF
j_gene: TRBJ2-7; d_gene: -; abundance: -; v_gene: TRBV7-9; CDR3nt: TGTGCCAGCAGCTTACCGGGACAACCTCTGGAGCAGTACTTC; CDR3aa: CASSLPGQPLEQYF
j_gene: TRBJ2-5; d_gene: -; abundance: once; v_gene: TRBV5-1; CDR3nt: TGCGCCAGCAGCGCCAGGCCTCAGGGGGAGACCCAGTACTTC; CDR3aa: CASSARPQGETQYF
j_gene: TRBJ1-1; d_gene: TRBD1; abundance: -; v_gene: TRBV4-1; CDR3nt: TGCGCCAGCAGCCAAGTTCTGGGACAGGGACAATCTGAAGCTTTCTTT; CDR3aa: CASSQVLGQGQSEAFF
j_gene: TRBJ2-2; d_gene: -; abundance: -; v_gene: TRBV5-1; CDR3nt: TGCGCCAGCACGCGCTCTCTGGACTTTAACACCGGGGAGCTGTTTTTT; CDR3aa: CASTRSLDFNTGELFF
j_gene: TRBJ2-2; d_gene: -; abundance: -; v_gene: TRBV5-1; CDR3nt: TGCGCCAGCAGCTTGGGACCCTCGAGGGAGAGTACCGGGGAGCTGTTTTTT; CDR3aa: CASSLGPSRESTGELFF
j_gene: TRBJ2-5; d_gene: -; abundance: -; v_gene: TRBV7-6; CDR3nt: TGTGCCAGCAGCTTAGGGGCTAGCAAGCTCCCCCGAGAGACCCAGTACTTC; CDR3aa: CASSLGASKLPRETQYF
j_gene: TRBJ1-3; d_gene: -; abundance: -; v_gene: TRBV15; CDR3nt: TGTGCCACCAGCAGGGAGGGGGGGTTCGGGGACACCATATATTTT; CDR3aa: CATSREGGFGDTIYF
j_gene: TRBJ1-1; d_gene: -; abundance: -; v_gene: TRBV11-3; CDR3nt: TGTGCCAGCAGCACTAGTCCGAACACTGAAGCTTTCTTT; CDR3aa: CASSTSPNTEAFF
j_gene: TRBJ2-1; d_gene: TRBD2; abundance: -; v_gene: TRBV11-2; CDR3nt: TGTGTCAGCAGCTTAGACCCCGGGACTAGCGGGAGAAGGGATAGGAATGAGCAGTTCTTC; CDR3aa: CVSSLDPGTSGRRDRNEQFF
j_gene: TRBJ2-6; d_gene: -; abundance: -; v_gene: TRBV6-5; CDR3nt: TGTGCCAGCAGTGGCTCCGGGGCCAACGTCCTGACTTTC; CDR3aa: CASSGSGANVLTF
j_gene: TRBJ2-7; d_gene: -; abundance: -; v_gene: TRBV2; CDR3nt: TGTGCCAGCAGTTTGAGACTGGCCTACGAGCAGTACTTC; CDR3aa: CASSLRLAYEQYF
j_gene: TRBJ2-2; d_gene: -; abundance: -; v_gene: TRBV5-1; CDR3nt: TGCGCCAGCAGCTTGGCCCACACCTTGAGGACCGGGGAGCTGTTTTTT; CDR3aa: CASSLAHTLRTGELFF
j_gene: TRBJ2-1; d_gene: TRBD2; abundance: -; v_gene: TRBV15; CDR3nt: TGTGCCACCAGCAGAGGCGTCGGCGGGAGCTCCCACAATGAGCAGTTCTTC; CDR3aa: CATSRGVGGSSHNEQFF
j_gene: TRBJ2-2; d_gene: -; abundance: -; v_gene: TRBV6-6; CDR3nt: TGTGCCATCGAGAGTGGGAACACCGGGGAGCTGTTTTTT; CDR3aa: CAIESGNTGELFF
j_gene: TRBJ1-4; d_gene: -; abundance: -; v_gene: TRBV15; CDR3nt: TGTGCCACCCTCCAGGGGTCCGATGAAAAACTGTTTTTT; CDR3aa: CATLQGSDEKLFF
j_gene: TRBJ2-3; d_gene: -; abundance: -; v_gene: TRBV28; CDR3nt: TGTGCCAGCAGTTTACCGGGCCCCCAGGGGACAGATACGCAGTATTTT; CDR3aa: CASSLPGPQGTDTQYF
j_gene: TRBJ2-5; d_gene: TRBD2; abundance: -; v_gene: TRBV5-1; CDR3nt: TGCGCCAGCAGCCCCCAGGACCCCGGGGGGGAGACCCAGTACTTC; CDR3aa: CASSPQDPGGETQYF
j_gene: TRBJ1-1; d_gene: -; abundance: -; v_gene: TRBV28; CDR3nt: TGTGCCAGCAGTCTGACTCCGGGACATTCAACTGAAGCTTTCTTT; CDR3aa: CASSLTPGHSTEAFF
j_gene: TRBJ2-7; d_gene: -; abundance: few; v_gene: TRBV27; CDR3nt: TGTGCCAGCAGTTTTTCTTCAGGGTCCTACGAGCAGTACTTC; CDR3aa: CASSFSSGSYEQYF
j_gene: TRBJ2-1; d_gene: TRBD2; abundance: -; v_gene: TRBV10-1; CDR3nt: TGCGCCAGCAGTGGTGGGAGGGATAGCTCCTACAATGAGCAGTTCTTC; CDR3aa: CASSGGRDSSYNEQFF
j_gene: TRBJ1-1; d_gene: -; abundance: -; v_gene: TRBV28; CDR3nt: TGTGCCAGCAGCGACAAGTTGAACACTGAAGCTTTCTTT; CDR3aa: CASSDKLNTEAFF
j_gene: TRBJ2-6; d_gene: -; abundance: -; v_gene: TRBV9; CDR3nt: TGTGCCAGCAGCCCCCGGCGGGGAGACTCTGGGGCCAACGTCCTGACTTTC; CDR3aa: CASSPRRGDSGANVLTF
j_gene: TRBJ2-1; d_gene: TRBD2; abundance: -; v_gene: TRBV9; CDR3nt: TGTGCCAGCAGCGTAGATTTAGCGGGGTTTGATGAGCAGTTCTTC; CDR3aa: CASSVDLAGFDEQFF
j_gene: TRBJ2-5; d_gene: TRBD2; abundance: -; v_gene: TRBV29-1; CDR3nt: TGCAGTACGGTCCAGCGGGGGGGGGTAGAGACCCAGTACTTC; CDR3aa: CSTVQRGGVETQYF
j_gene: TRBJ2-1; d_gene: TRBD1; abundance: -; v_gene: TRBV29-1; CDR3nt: TGCAGCGGGAATAATCCGGGACAGGGGGCAGTAAATGAGCAGTTCTTC; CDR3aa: CSGNNPGQGAVNEQFF
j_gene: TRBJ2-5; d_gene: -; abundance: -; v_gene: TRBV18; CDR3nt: TGTGCCAGCTCACCACCCGGGAACCCAGAGACCCAGTACTTC; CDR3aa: CASSPPGNPETQYF
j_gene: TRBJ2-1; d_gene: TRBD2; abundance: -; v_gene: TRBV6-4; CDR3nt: TGTGCCAGCAGTGTCATAGCGGGGGTAGACAATGAACAGTTCTTC; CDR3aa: CASSVIAGVDNEQFF
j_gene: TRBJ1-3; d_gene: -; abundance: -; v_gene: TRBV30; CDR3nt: TGTGCCTGGGGCAACTCTGGAAACACCATATATTTT; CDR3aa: CAWGNSGNTIYF